This T cell receptor (beta chain) derives from a study of CD8 T cells in Susac syndrome. Random hexamers were used to reverse transcribe the RNA input (roughly 0.5 to 1 ug). Each CDR3 protein is one row after TCRdb ran MiXCR on the immunoSEQ multiplex PCR reads. The sample includes under 110,000 distinct CDR3 sequences, approximately 93% of them seen just once. With 4 bases clipped from V and 2 bases from J, the junction kept 5 bases outside the gene matches. The CDR3 has 15 residues. The germline gives CDR1 SGDLS, CDR2 YYNGEE. This clonotype was sampled from a human donor with Susac syndrome. Sequenced input: CD8+ T cells from PBMCs. The chain uses TRBV9 and TRBJ2-4; TRBD1 matches at 8 bases. CDR3 amino acids: CASSSQGASKNIQYF. For the CDR3, the DNA is TGTGCCAGCAGCTCCCAGGGGGCATCCAAAAACATTCAGTACTTC.